These 30 T cell receptor beta chains came from one sample sequenced in a study of T cell changes during pregnancy in multiple sclerosis. The data were produced by immunoSEQ multiplex PCR, yet TCRdb's version contains in-frame clones alone and is incomplete. The top ten hold 0.78% of the sample, which has 90,000 to 120,000 clones, 85% to 95% seen once. The sequencing here drew on peripheral blood, taken in the third trimester of pregnancy. Receptor source: a female donor in good health, enrolled as a control in a pregnancy study.

V is TRBV13 and J is TRBJ2-4; 9 nucleotides align to TRBD1. Germline V gives CDR1 PRHDT, CDR2 FYEKMQ (reference sequence). With 5 bases clipped from V and 7 bases from J, the junction kept 6 bases outside the gene matches. CDR3 size: 14 residues. For the CDR3, the DNA is TGTGCCAGCAGCCCGTCAGGGACAGGGAACATTCAGTACTTC. Residues: CASSPSGTGNIQYF.

The chain employs TRBV5-1 and TRBJ1-1, with D possibly matching TRBD1 (6 bases). Trimming stripped 6 bases from V and 5 bases from J, with 17 bases between. CDR3 length: 14 residues. Per germline, CDR1 SGHRS and CDR2 YFSETQ. The CDR3 DNA reads as TGCGCCAGCACCACCTCCAGGGGAGGGACTGAAGCTTTCTTT. Amino acids: CASTTSRGGTEAFF. The full variable domain, rest sourced from reference TRBV5-1 and TRBJ1-1, is KAGVTQTPRYLIKTRGQQVTLSCSPISGHRSVSWYQQTPGQGLQFLFEYFSETQRNKGNFPGRFSGRQFSNSRSEMNVSTLELGDSALYLCASTTSRGGTEAFFGQGTRLTVV.

V and J are TRBV19 and TRBJ1-5; D unclear. Germline V lookup: CDR1 LNHDA, CDR2 SQIVND (reference sequence). This CDR3 has 14 amino acids. Deletions cut 6 bases from V and 0 bases from J, with 9 bases between. This CDR3 reads CASSKVDSNQPQHF. The DNA of the CDR3 is TGTGCCAGTAGCAAAGTAGATAGCAATCAGCCCCAGCATTTT.

The genes are TRBV7-2 and TRBJ2-7; the D gene is possibly TRBD2 (6 bases). CDR1 and CDR2 (germline): SGHTA, FQGNSA. This CDR3 contains 15 residues. Between the trimmed V and J ends, which lost 1 base and 3 bases, there was a span of 13 bases. The CDR3 sequence is CASSLGAGIDYEQYF. CDR3 nucleotides: TGTGCCAGCAGCTTAGGGGCGGGGATCGACTACGAGCAGTACTTC.

V usage is TRBV4-3 and J usage is TRBJ1-4, with D possibly being TRBD1 (5 bases). The V gene lost 3 bases and the J gene lost 9 bases, with 11 bases spanning the gap. This CDR3 has 13 amino acids. Looked up from germline, CDR1 is LGHNA and CDR2 is YSLEER. The CDR3 DNA follows: TGCGCCAGCAGCCAGGAGGGGAGACAAAAACTGTTTTTT. Translated: CASSQEGRQKLFF.

For this clone: This may arise from a read error, as a much more abundant clone is one base away. The sample holds other DNA sequences that translate to the same CDR3. The rearrangement joins TRBV6-4 to TRBJ2-3; 9 bases line up with TRBD2. Germline-derived CDR1 and CDR2 are MRHNA and SNTAGT. The V segment lost 0 bases and the J segment 4 bases; nucleotides outside the gene matches: 2. The CDR3 is 15 residues long. The CDR3 loop is CASSDSAGGPDTQYF. The DNA of the CDR3 is TGTGCCAGCAGTGACTCCGCGGGGGGGCCAGATACGCAGTATTTT.

The chain's CDR3 is CASSLNPGETQYF. The CDR3 DNA follows: TGCGCCAGCAGCTTGAATCCGGGAGAGACCCAGTACTTC. The chain links TRBV5-1 to TRBJ2-5, with unresolved D. The germline V and J ends were trimmed by 1 base and 4 bases, with 8 bases remaining between them. Germline V gives CDR1 SGHRS, CDR2 YFSETQ. The CDR3 sequence is 13 residues long.

This chain joins TRBV9 and TRBJ1-2; a possible D gene is TRBD1 (5 bases). Germline CDR1 is SGDLS and CDR2 is YYNGEE. The CDR3 is 18 amino acids. V was pared by 7 bases and J by 5 bases, with 30 bases between. The CDR3 sequence: CASADPPLSFPGLYGYTF. In DNA form, the CDR3 reads TGTGCCAGCGCTGACCCCCCTCTCTCCTTCCCAGGGTTGTATGGCTACACCTTC. Together with reference TRBV9 and TRBJ1-2, the CDR3 gives the full variable domain: DSGVTQTPKHLITATGQRVTLRCSPRSGDLSVYWYQQSLDQGLQFLIQYYNGEERAKGNILERFSAQQFPDLHSELNLSSLELGDSALYFCASADPPLSFPGLYGYTFGSGTRLTVV.

This chain connects TRBV19 to TRBJ1-1; 10 bases map to TRBD1. The CDR3 has 14 residues. The V and J ends lost 6 bases and 5 bases, in that order; junction bases with no gene match: 6. CDR1 is LNHDA, CDR2 SQIVND, per germline (reference sequence). The CDR3 here is CASSLRQGATEAFF. The CDR3 region has the DNA TGTGCCAGTAGCCTTCGACAGGGGGCAACTGAAGCTTTCTTT.

This chain connects TRBV6-5 to TRBJ1-4; unclear D gene. CDR3 length: 15 amino acids. Trimming pared 2 bases from V and 7 bases from J, leaving 14 bases between. CDR1 MNHEY and CDR2 SVGAGI come from the germline V gene. The CDR3 reads CASSYDPPPGEKLFF. CDR3 nucleotide sequence: TGTGCCAGCAGTTACGACCCGCCGCCGGGTGAAAAACTGTTTTTT.

The rearrangement links TRBV10-3 to TRBJ2-2, with D perhaps TRBD1 (5 bases). The length of the CDR3 is 14 residues. With 5 bases removed from V and 1 base from J, the gap between germline ends came to 8 bases. Germline CDR1 ENHRY, CDR2 SYGVKD. The CDR3 loop is CAISKDRNTGELFF. CDR3 bases: TGTGCCATCAGTAAAGACAGGAACACCGGGGAGCTGTTTTTT.

V gene TRBV11-1 combines with J gene TRBJ2-7; TRBD1 matches 7 bases. CDR1 is SGHAT, CDR2 FQDESV, per germline (reference sequence). This CDR3 has 12 residues. The trim removed 6 bases at V and 3 bases at J, leaving 2 bases unmatched. The chain's CDR3 is CASRGTVYEQYF. The CDR3 DNA follows: TGTGCCAGCAGGGGGACAGTCTACGAGCAGTACTTC.

V is TRBV5-4 and J is TRBJ1-1; 9 nucleotides agree with TRBD1. J was trimmed by 0 bases and V by 3 bases; bases with no gene match: 3. Germline V lookup: CDR1 SGHNT, CDR2 YYREEE (reference sequence). The CDR3 has 15 amino acids. The CDR3 DNA is TGTGCCAGCAGCTGGACAGGGGCCATGAACACTGAAGCTTTCTTT. Translated, it gives CASSWTGAMNTEAFF.

The V and J genes are TRBV5-1 and TRBJ2-5; TRBD2 aligns across 7 bases. J gave up 1 base and V 4 bases, and 7 bases lay outside the gene matches. CDR3 length equals 15 residues. Germline V gene data show CDR1 as SGHRS and CDR2 as YFSETQ. The CDR3 loop reads CASSTGTTTQETQYF. CDR3 nucleotide sequence: TGCGCCAGCAGCACCGGGACTACCACCCAAGAGACCCAGTACTTC.

J is TRBJ2-1 and V is TRBV14; 7 bases map to TRBD2. CDR3 size: 18 residues. Germline CDR1 reads SGHDN; CDR2 reads FVKESK. Trimming cost V 2 bases and J 0 bases; bases outside gene matches: 10. In DNA form, the CDR3 reads TGTGCCAGCAGCCAATGGGGCAGCGGGGCCACCTCCTACAATGAGCAGTTCTTC. This codes for CASSQWGSGATSYNEQFF.

The chain recombines TRBV7-2 with TRBJ2-7, with D hard to call. CDR1 is SGHTA, CDR2 FQGNSA, per germline. The length of the CDR3 is 13 residues. V lost 1 base and J lost 5, with 9 bases in between. DNA of the CDR3: TGTGCCAGCAGCTTAGTTAGCTTCAACGAGCAGTACTTC. This codes for CASSLVSFNEQYF.

V usage is TRBV30 and J usage is TRBJ2-5; D not certain. The germline gives CDR1 GTSNPN, CDR2 SVGIG (reference sequence). The CDR3 length is 11 residues. The V gene lost 3 bases and the J gene lost 5 bases, with 7 bases spanning the gap. CDR3 DNA sequence: TGTGCCTGGAGCCATGTGGAGACCCAGTACTTC. As protein: CAWSHVETQYF.

This clone was detected only once. The J gene is TRBJ1-3, the V gene TRBV7-8, with 8 bases identical to TRBD1. V shed 4 bases and J 1 base; nucleotides not matched to a gene: 0. This CDR3 is 14 amino acids long. Looked up from germline, CDR1 is SGHVS and CDR2 is FQNEAQ. For the CDR3, the DNA is TGTGCCAGCAGCTACAGGGGGTCTGGAAACACCATATATTTT. Amino acids: CASSYRGSGNTIYF.

The chain joins TRBV7-9 to TRBJ2-7; D is uncertain. Germline V CDR1 and CDR2: SEHNR, FQNEAQ (reference sequence). The V and J ends lost 1 base and 8 bases respectively, with 9 bases between them. This CDR3 contains 12 residues. The CDR3, as DNA: TGTGCCAGCAGCTTAGGGGCAGAGCAGCAGTACTTC. Amino acid sequence: CASSLGAEQQYF.

The genes are TRBV14 and TRBJ1-4; 9 bases are shared with TRBD1. The CDR3 is made up of 14 amino acids. The germline CDR1 and CDR2 sequences are SGHDN and FVKESK. The V gene end was trimmed by 1 base and the J gene end by 13 bases; junction bases not matched to a gene: 7. CDR3 coding DNA: TGTGCCAGCAGCCAAGGATTGGACAGGGGAATACTGTTTTTT. It encodes CASSQGLDRGILFF.

The chain combines TRBV4-1 with TRBJ2-3, with TRBD1 identical over 10 bases. The CDR3 sequence is 16 residues long. The V segment lost 6 bases and the J segment 1 base; nucleotides outside the gene matches: 7. Germline assignment: CDR1 MGHRA and CDR2 YSYEKL. In DNA, the CDR3 is TGCGCCAGCAGTCCGGGACAGGGGAGAGGCACAGATACGCAGTATTTT. Protein: CASSPGQGRGTDTQYF.

The rearrangement links TRBV6-5 to TRBJ2-7; TRBD1 aligns across 10 bases. The CDR3 runs to 14 residues. The trim removed 6 bases at V and 6 bases at J, leaving 8 bases unmatched. The germline CDR1 and CDR2 sequences are MNHEY and SVGAGI. CDR3 DNA: TGTGCCAGCAGCCGGGACAGGGGTAATCGCGAGCAGTACTTC. Protein sequence: CASSRDRGNREQYF.

This clone appeared once. Written as DNA, the CDR3 is TGTGCCAGCAAAAGGAGACCGTGGACAGGGGAATGGTTTTTT. As protein: CASKRRPWTGEWFF. The chain combines TRBV2 with TRBJ2-2; 9 positions match TRBD1. After removal of 7 bases from V and 16 bases from J, the junction contained 16 bases not matched to a gene. Germline V gene sequence: CDR1 SNHLY, CDR2 FYNNEI. The CDR3 has 14 amino acids.

The genes are TRBV9 and TRBJ1-6; TRBD1 matches 12 bases. CDR3 length: 18 residues. V was clipped by 3 bases and J by 5 bases; unmatched bases: 9. CDR1 and CDR2 from the germline V gene are SGDLS and YYNGEE. DNA for the CDR3: TGTGCCAGCAGCGCGGGGACAGGGGGCGTCTTGGATAATTCACCCCTCCACTTT. It codes for CASSAGTGGVLDNSPLHF.

The chain recombines TRBV5-6 with TRBJ1-2; 7 bases match TRBD1. The CDR3 spans 13 residues. Germline V gives CDR1 SGHDT, CDR2 YYEEEE. V was pared by 3 bases and J by 2 bases, with 1 base of the junction left unmatched. This CDR3 is CASSSGQNYGYTF. The DNA of the CDR3 is TGTGCCAGCAGCTCGGGACAGAACTATGGCTACACCTTC.

The gene calls are TRBV7-2 and TRBJ1-2; tentative D call: TRBD1 (6 bases). CDR1 SGHTA and CDR2 FQGNSA come from the germline V gene. The CDR3 contains 15 residues. Trimming took off 1 base at V and 4 bases at J, with 13 bases between the two ends. The CDR3 region has the DNA TGTGCCAGCAGCTTAGTCACAGGGACTACCTATGGCTACACCTTC. Residues: CASSLVTGTTYGYTF.

The chain recombines TRBV16 with TRBJ1-3; 9 bases align to TRBD1. The V gene's germline CDR1 is KGHSY and CDR2 FQNENV. The CDR3 sequence is 17 residues long. Losses at the gene ends were 1 base for V and 3 bases for J; bases not matched to a gene: 7. The DNA for the CDR3 is TGTGCCAGCAGCCAATTTTGGGACAGGGAACGTGGAAACACCATATATTTT. Amino acid sequence: CASSQFWDRERGNTIYF.

J is TRBJ1-5 and V is TRBV19; D is unclear. CDR3 size: 17 residues. Germline V lookup: CDR1 LNHDA, CDR2 SQIVND (reference sequence). The V gene lost 5 bases and the J gene lost 0 bases, with 17 bases spanning the gap. CDR3 DNA: TGTGCCAGTAGTCCCCGTCCTCGCGAGCCTAGCAATCAGCCCCAGCATTTT. Protein product: CASSPRPREPSNQPQHF.

V and J are TRBV7-2 and TRBJ2-7; 7 nucleotides agree with TRBD1. The junction had 3 bases not matched to a gene; V was cut back by 1 base and J by 3 bases. The germline V gene encodes CDR1 SGHTA and CDR2 FQGNSA. The CDR3 runs 14 residues. The CDR3 region has the DNA TGTGCCAGCAGCTTAGACAGGGGTTTCTACGAGCAGTACTTC. This sequence encodes CASSLDRGFYEQYF.

This sequence joins TRBV5-1 and TRBJ2-1; 8 nucleotides align to TRBD1. The CDR3 consists of 15 residues. Germline trimming cut 5 bases from V and 5 bases from J; bases unmatched to any gene: 9. CDR1 and CDR2 from the germline V gene are SGHRS and YFSETQ. The DNA of the CDR3 is TGCGCCAGCAGAGACCCCCCACAGGGGGACAATGAGCAGTTCTTC. Amino acids: CASRDPPQGDNEQFF. Full variable domain (remainder filled in from reference TRBV5-1 and TRBJ2-1): KAGVTQTPRYLIKTRGQQVTLSCSPISGHRSVSWYQQTPGQGLQFLFEYFSETQRNKGNFPGRFSGRQFSNSRSEMNVSTLELGDSALYLCASRDPPQGDNEQFFGPGTRLTVL.